The 4 T cell receptor beta chains presented below share a single source sample, sequenced in a study of blood T cell repertoires in COVID-19. Clones were read by immunoSEQ multiplex PCR, and TCRdb kept only the in-frame ones, dropping some. Of roughly 190,000 clones in the sample, about four fifths were seen once. The sample taken for sequencing was peripheral blood. Receptor source: a woman aged 35 to 49 with acute or convalescent COVID-19.

This chain uses TRBV3-1 (or the pseudogene TRBV3-2) with TRBJ1-2; TRBD1 is a possible D gene (6 bases). The CDR3 has 14 residues. The germline CDR1 and CDR2 sequences are LGHDT and YNNKEL (reference sequence). Trimming pared 4 bases from V and 1 base from J, leaving 10 bases between. The CDR3 region has the DNA TGTGCCAGCAGCCCGGGAGGGGGTAACTATGGCTACACCTTC. It is translated as CASSPGGGNYGYTF.

The rearrangement joins TRBV7-2 to TRBJ2-3, with TRBD2 as a possible D gene (5 bases). This CDR3 has 12 amino acids. In germline, CDR1 is SGHTA, CDR2 FQGNSA. Deletions cut 4 bases from V and 9 bases from J, with 11 bases between. The CDR3 is CASSSFGGTQYF. The CDR3 coding sequence is TGTGCCAGCAGCTCTTTTGGAGGCACGCAGTATTTT.

The V and J genes are TRBV5-1 and TRBJ1-4, with a weak D call TRBD1 (6 bases). The germline V and J ends were trimmed by 0 bases and 8 bases, with 11 bases remaining between them. Germline values: CDR1 SGHRS, CDR2 YFSETQ. This CDR3 contains 14 residues. The CDR3 DNA is TGCGCCAGCAGCTTGGCGCAAACAGGGGAAAAACTGTTTTTT. As protein: CASSLAQTGEKLFF.

CDR3 nucleotide sequence: TGTGCCAGCAGCTTGATCACAGGGGGCGATTCACCCCTCCACTTT. Protein product: CASSLITGGDSPLHF. The chain joins TRBV7-9 to TRBJ1-6, with TRBD1 matching 9 bases. Germline CDR1 reads SEHNR; CDR2 reads FQNEAQ (reference sequence). After removal of 3 bases from V and 8 bases from J, the junction contained 5 bases not matched to a gene. CDR3 length equals 15 residues.